The 4 T cell receptor beta chains reported below all come from one sample, sequenced in a study of T cell responses to AZD1222 COVID-19 vaccine. Libraries were prepared by immunoSEQ multiplex PCR; TCRdb keeps only in-frame clonotypes and omits some of them. The sample has about 120,000 clones; 70% to 90% are singletons. Sequencing was performed on peripheral blood, taken on day 0 of AZD1222 vaccination. The receptors derive from an adult in good health.

The chain joins TRBV7-2 to TRBJ2-3, with 7 bases that match TRBD2. CDR1 and CDR2 from the germline V gene are SGHTA and FQGNSA. This CDR3 is built from 13 residues. V lost 2 bases, J lost 6 bases, and 2 bases stayed unmatched. The CDR3 here is CASSLQGGDTQYF. The DNA for the CDR3 is TGTGCCAGCAGCTTACAGGGAGGGGATACGCAGTATTTT.

The CDR3 DNA reads as TGTGCCAGCAGCTTAGAGGGCTCGCCCTACGAGCAGTACTTC. It codes for CASSLEGSPYEQYF. The V gene is TRBV7-2, the J gene TRBJ2-7, with D unresolved. Germline CDR1 SGHTA, CDR2 FQGNSA. The V end was cut by 1 base, the J end by 2 bases, with 9 bases between. This CDR3 is built from 14 residues.

The gene calls are TRBV2 and TRBJ1-1; 10 bases agree with TRBD1. V lost 6 bases and J lost 3; bases outside the gene matches: 4. The CDR3 totals 14 residues. Germline CDR1 and CDR2: SNHLY and FYNNEI. CDR3 sequence reads: CASRTGGGYTEAFF. Written as DNA, the CDR3 is TGTGCCAGCAGGACAGGGGGCGGGTACACTGAAGCTTTCTTT. The full variable domain, its missing parts supplied by reference TRBV2 and TRBJ1-1, is EPEVTQTPSHQVTQMGQEVILRCVPISNHLYFYWYRQILGQKVEFLVSFYNNEISEKSEIFDDQFSVERPDGSNFTLKIRSTKLEDSAMYFCASRTGGGYTEAFFGQGTRLTVV.

The V call is TRBV10-3, the J call TRBJ1-4, with D perhaps matching TRBD1 (6 bases). This CDR3 is built from 13 residues. Trimming took off 3 bases at V and 5 bases at J, with 7 bases between the two ends. Germline lookup yields CDR1 ENHRY and CDR2 SYGVKD. In DNA, the CDR3 is TGTGCCATCAGTGAACAGGGAAATGAAAAACTGTTTTTT. Translation gives CAISEQGNEKLFF.